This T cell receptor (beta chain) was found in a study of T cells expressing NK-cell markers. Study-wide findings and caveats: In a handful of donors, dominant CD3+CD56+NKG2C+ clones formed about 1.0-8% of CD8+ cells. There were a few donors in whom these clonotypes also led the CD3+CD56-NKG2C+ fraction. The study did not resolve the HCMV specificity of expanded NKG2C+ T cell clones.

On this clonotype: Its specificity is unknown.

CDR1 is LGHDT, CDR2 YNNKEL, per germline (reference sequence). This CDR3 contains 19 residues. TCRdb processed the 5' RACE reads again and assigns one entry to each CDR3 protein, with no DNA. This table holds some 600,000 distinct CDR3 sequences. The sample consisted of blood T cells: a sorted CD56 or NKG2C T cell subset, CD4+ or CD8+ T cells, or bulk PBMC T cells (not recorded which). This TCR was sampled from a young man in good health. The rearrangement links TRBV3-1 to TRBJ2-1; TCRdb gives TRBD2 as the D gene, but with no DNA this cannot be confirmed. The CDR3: CASSQGGSSGSYQIREQFF.